This TCR beta chain derives from a study of blood T cell repertoires in COVID-19. Individuals aged about 18 to 100 years were recruited from fewer than 25 US areas. In assigning cohorts, the study relied on participant-reported clinical history. Each recovered donor of Cohort 3 presented with two negative PCRs, clearance, or symptom resolution. Original data processing: Reference gene primers were amplified, and this amplification served to estimate nucleated cell counts. Sequenced by immunoSEQ multiplex PCR; TCRdb stores in-frame clones only, minus some. That table gives V, J and clone size, and the DNA gave D and trimming. The sample includes about 140,000 clones, around 79% of them seen just once. Germline values: CDR1 KGHSH, CDR2 LQKENI. J was trimmed by 0 bases and V by 1 base; bases with no gene match: 5. This CDR3 comprises 16 residues. This clone has only one observation.

The sequence came from a woman aged 50 to 65 who had recovered from COVID-19. Sequencing used PBMCs or T cells enriched from blood (not recorded which). This sequence joins TRBV18 and TRBJ1-1, with 7 bases aligning to TRBD1. The CDR3 protein is CASSPRGTVMNTEAFF. For the CDR3, the DNA is TGTGCCAGCTCACCACGGGGGACAGTGATGAACACTGAAGCTTTCTTT.